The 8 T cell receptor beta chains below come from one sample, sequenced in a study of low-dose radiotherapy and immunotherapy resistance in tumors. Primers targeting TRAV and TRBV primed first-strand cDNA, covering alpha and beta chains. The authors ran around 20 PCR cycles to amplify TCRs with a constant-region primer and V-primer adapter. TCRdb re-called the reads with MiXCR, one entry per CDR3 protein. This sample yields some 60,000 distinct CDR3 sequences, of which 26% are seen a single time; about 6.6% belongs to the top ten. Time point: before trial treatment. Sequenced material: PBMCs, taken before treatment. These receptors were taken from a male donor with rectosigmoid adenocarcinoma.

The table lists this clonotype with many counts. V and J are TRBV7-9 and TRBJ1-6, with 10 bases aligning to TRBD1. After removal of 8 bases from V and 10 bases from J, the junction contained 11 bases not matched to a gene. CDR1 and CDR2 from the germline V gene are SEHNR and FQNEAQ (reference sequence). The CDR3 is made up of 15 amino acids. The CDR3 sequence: CASEDGGTGVSPLHF. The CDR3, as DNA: TGTGCCAGCGAGGATGGGGGGACAGGGGTGTCACCCCTCCACTTT.

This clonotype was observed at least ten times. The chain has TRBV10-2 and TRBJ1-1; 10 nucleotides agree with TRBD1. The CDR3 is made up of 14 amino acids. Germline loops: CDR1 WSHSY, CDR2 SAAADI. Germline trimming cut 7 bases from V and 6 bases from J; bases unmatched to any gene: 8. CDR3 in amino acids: CASTDRGQLAEAFF. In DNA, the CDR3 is TGCGCCAGCACTGACAGGGGGCAACTGGCTGAAGCTTTCTTT.

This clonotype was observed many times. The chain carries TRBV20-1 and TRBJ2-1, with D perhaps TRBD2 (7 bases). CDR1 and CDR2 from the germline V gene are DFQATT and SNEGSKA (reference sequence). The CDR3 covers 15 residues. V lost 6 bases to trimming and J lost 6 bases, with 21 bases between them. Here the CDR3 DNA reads TGCAGTGCGAATAATGGAGCGCGGGGGCGCAATGAGCAGTTCTTC. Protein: CSANNGARGRNEQFF.

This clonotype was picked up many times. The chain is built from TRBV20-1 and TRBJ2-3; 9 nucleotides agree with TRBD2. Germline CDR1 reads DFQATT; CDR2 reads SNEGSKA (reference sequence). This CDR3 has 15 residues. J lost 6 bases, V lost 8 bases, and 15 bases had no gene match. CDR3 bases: TGCAGTACAAATGGGCAGCGGGGGGTCCTGGATACGCAGTATTTT. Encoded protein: CSTNGQRGVLDTQYF.

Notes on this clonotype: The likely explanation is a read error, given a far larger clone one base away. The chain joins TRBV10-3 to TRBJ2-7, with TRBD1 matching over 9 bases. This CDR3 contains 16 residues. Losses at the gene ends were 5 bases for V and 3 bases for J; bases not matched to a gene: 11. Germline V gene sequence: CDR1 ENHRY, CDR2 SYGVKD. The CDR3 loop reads CAISLFGTGGLYEQYF. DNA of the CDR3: TGTGCCATCAGTTTATTCGGCACAGGGGGCCTCTACGAGCAGTACTTC.

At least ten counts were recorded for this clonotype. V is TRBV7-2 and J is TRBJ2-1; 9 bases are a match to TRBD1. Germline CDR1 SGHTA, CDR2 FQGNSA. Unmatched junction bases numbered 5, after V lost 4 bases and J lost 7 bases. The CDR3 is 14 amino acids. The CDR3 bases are TGTGCCAGCAGCTGGGACAGGGCGAGGAATGAGCAGTTCTTC. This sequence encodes CASSWDRARNEQFF.

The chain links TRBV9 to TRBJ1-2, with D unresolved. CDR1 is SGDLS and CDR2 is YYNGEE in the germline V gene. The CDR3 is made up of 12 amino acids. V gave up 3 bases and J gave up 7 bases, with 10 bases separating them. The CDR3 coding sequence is TGTGCCAGCAGCGCTCCAGTCGGTGGCTACACCTTC. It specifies CASSAPVGGYTF.

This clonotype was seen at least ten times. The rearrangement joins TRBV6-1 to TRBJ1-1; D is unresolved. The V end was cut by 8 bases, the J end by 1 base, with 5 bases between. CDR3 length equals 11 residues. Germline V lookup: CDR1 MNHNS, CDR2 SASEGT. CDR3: CASHGNTEAFF. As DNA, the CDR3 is TGTGCCAGCCACGGGAACACTGAAGCTTTCTTT.